This T cell receptor (beta chain) was captured by sequencing in a study of beta chain features in type 1 diabetes. Whole-study context: Sorted cells, approximately 100,000,000 in number, were examined across all samples. Study-wide results and limits: Moderate yet significant TCRB CDR3 shortening was seen in Type 1 diabetes patients in all four CD4+ subsets. Naive, central memory and Treg TCRB repertoires appeared more alike in patients than in healthy donors. The analysis here could not establish whether HLA type shapes TCRB rearrangement.

As concerns this clone: Its matching antigen is unknown.

What was sequenced were expressed TCRB transcripts, since all of the isolated RNA had been reverse transcribed. For naive, central memory and regulatory T cell samples, reads averaged around 3.8 million. Here immunoSEQ multiplex PCR was the method, and the copy in TCRdb shows in-frame clones only, minus some. The data contain 500,000 to 850,000 clones, about 14% of them seen just once; the ten biggest clones take up 0.03% to 0.04%. Germline V gene lookup returns CDR1 SGHRS and CDR2 YFSETQ. Trimming removed 5 bases at V and 2 bases at J, with 15 bases between. The CDR3 runs to 15 residues. Sample: naive CD4+ T cells from blood. The source of this sequence is a man aged 18 to 29 with type 1 diabetes. This chain links TRBV5-1 with TRBJ2-3; D perhaps matches TRBD2 (6 bases). For the CDR3, the DNA is TGCGCCAGCAGGCCCTTGGCGGGGACCACAGATACGCAGTATTTT. This translates into CASRPLAGTTDTQYF.